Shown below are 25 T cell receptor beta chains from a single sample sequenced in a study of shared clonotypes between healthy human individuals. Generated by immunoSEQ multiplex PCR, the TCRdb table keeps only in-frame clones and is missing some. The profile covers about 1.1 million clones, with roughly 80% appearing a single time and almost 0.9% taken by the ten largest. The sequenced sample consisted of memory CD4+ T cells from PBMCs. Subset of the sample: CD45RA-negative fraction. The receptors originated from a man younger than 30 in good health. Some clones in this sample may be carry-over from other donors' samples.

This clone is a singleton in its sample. This chain's CDR3 is CASSPQPAAANTGELFF. Here the CDR3 DNA reads TGCGCCAGCAGCCCACAACCCGCGGCCGCGAACACCGGGGAGCTGTTTTTT. The gene calls are TRBV5-1 and TRBJ2-2; D not certain. The CDR3 covers 17 residues. The germline CDR1 and CDR2 sequences are SGHRS and YFSETQ. Between the trimmed V and J ends, which lost 4 bases and 0 bases, there was a span of 16 bases.

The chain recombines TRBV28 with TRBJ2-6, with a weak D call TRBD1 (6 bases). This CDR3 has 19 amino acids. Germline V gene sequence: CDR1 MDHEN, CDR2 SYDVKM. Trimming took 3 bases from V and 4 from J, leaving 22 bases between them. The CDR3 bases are TGTGCCAGCAGTTTGTGGGGACAAGGGGTCCCCATGGGGGCCAACGTCCTGACTTTC. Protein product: CASSLWGQGVPMGANVLTF.

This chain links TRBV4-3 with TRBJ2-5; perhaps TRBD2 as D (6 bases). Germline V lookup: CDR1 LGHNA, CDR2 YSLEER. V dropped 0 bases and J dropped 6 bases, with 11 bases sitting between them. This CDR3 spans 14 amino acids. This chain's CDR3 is CASSQETSLQTQYF. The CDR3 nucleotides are TGCGCCAGCAGCCAAGAGACTAGTTTGCAGACCCAGTACTTC.

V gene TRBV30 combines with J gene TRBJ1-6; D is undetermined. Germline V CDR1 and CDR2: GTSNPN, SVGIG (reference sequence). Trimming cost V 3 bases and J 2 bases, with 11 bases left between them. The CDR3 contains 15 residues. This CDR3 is CAWRNRQAYNSPLHF. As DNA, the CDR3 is TGTGCCTGGAGGAACCGTCAGGCCTATAATTCACCCCTCCACTTT.

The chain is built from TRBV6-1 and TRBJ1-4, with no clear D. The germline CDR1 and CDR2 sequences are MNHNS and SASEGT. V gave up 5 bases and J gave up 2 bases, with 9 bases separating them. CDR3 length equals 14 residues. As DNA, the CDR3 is TGTGCCAGCAGTACGTTGTGGACTAATGAAAAACTGTTTTTT. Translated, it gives CASSTLWTNEKLFF.

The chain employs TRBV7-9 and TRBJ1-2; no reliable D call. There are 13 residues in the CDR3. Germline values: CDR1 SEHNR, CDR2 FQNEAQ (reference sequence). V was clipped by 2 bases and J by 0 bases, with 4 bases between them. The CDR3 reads CASSLQTNYGYTF. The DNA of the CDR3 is TGTGCCAGCAGCTTACAGACTAACTATGGCTACACCTTC.

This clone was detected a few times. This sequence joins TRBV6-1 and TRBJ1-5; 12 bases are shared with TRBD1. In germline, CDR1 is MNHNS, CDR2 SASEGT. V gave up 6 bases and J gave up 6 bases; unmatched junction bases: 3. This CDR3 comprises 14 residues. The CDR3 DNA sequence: TGTGCCAGCAGGGGACAGGGGGCGAGTCAGCCCCAGCATTTT. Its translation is CASRGQGASQPQHF.

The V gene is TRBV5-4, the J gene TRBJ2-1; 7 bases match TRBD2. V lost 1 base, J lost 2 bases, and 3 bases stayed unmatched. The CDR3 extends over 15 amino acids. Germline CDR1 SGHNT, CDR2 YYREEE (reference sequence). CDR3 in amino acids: CASSLSGKPYNEQFF. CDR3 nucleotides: TGTGCCAGCAGCTTGAGCGGGAAGCCCTACAATGAGCAGTTCTTC.

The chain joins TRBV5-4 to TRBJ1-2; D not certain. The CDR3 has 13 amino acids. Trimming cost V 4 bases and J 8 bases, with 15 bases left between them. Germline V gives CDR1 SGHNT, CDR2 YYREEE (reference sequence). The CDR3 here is CASSGFVSGGYTF. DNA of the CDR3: TGTGCCAGCAGCGGCTTTGTGAGTGGGGGCTACACCTTC. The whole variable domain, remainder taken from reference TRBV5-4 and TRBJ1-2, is ETGVTQSPTHLIKTRGQQVTLRCSSQSGHNTVSWYQQALGQGPQFIFQYYREEENGRGNFPPRFSGLQFPNYSSELNVNALELDDSALYLCASSGFVSGGYTFGSGTRLTVV.

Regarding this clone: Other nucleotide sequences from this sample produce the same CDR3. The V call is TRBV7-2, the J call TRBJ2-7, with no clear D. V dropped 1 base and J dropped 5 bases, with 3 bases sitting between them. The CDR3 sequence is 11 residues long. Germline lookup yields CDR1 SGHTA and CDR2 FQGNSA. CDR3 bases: TGTGCCAGCAGCTTAGTGGACGAGCAGTACTTC. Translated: CASSLVDEQYF.

In nucleotides, the CDR3 is TGTGCCAGCAGCTTAATTAGTACGCAAGAGACCCAGTACTTC. This sequence encodes CASSLISTQETQYF. This chain connects TRBV7-9 to TRBJ2-5; D gene ambiguous. Germline CDR1 and CDR2: SEHNR and FQNEAQ (reference sequence). V lost 2 bases and J lost 2, with 9 bases in between. The CDR3 contains 14 residues.

CDR3 amino acids: CASRTGIMNTEAFF. CDR3 nucleotides: TGCGCCAGTCGGACAGGGATCATGAACACTGAAGCTTTCTTT. The chain has TRBV5-1 and TRBJ1-1; TRBD1 agrees at 8 bases. V shed 8 bases, J shed 0 bases, and the junction held 6 bases outside the gene matches. The length of the CDR3 is 14 residues. Germline CDR1 reads SGHRS; CDR2 reads YFSETQ.

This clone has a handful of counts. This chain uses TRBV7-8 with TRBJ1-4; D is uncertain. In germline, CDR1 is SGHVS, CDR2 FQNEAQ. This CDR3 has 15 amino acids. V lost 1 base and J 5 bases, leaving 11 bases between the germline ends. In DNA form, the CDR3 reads TGTGCCAGCAGCTTAGGTGGCAGGTTCAATGAAAAACTGTTTTTT. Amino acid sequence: CASSLGGRFNEKLFF.

CDR3 DNA sequence: TGTGCCAGCAGGATGACAACTGACTTGGCGGCAAAACTGTTTTTT. Protein sequence: CASRMTTDLAAKLFF. The chain employs TRBV6-5 and TRBJ1-4; D is ambiguous. This CDR3 comprises 15 residues. Germline assignment: CDR1 MNHEY and CDR2 SVGAGI. Trimming pared 6 bases from V and 10 bases from J, leaving 21 bases between.

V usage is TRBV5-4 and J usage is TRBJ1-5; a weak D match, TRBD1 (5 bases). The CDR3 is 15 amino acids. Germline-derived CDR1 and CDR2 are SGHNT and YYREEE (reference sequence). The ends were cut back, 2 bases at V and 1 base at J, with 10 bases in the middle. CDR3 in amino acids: CASSFWGRSNQPQHF. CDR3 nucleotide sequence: TGTGCCAGCAGCTTTTGGGGCAGGAGCAATCAGCCCCAGCATTTT.

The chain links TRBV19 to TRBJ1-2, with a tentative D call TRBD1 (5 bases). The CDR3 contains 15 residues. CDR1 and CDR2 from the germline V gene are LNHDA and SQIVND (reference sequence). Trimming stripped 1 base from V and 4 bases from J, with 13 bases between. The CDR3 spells CASSIAAGRGYGYTF. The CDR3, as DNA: TGTGCCAGTAGTATAGCGGCAGGGAGAGGCTATGGCTACACCTTC.

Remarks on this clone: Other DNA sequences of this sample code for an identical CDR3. This CDR3 is CASSQGLADYNEQFF. CDR3 nucleotides: TGCGCCAGCAGCCAGGGACTAGCGGATTACAATGAGCAGTTCTTC. The gene calls are TRBV5-1 and TRBJ2-1, with 11 positions matching TRBD2. V shed 4 bases, J shed 4 bases, and the junction held 4 bases outside the gene matches. The CDR3 has 15 residues. CDR1 is SGHRS and CDR2 is YFSETQ in the germline V gene.

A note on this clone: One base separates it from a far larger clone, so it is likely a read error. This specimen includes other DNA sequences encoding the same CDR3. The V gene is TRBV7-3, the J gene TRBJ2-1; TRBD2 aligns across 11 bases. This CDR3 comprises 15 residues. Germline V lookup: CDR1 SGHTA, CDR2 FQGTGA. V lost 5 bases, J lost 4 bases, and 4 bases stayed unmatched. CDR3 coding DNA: TGTGCCAGCAGCCCCGGGACTAGCGGTTACAATGAGCAGTTCTTC. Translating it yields CASSPGTSGYNEQFF.

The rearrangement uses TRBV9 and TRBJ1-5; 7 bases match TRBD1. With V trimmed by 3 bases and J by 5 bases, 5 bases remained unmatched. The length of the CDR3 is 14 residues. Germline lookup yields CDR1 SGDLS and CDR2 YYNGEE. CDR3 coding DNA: TGTGCCAGCAGCGCCGACAGGGTGGATCAGCCCCAGCATTTT. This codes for CASSADRVDQPQHF.

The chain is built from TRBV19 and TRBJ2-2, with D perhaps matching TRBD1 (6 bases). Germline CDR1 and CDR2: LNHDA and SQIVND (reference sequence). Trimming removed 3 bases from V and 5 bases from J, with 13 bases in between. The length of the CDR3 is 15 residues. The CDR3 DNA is TGTGCCAGTAGTATCACCAGGGGCCAGACCGGGGAGCTGTTTTTT. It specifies CASSITRGQTGELFF.

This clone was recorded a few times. The DNA of the CDR3 is TGTGCCAGCAGCTTGGCCGGCGTGGTAGGGACTAGGATCCCCAATGAGCAGTTCTTC. This codes for CASSLAGVVGTRIPNEQFF. The chain has TRBV5-5 and TRBJ2-1; 8 bases line up with TRBD2. The germline gives CDR1 SGHKS, CDR2 YYEKEE (reference sequence). The trim removed 0 bases at V and 6 bases at J, leaving 17 bases unmatched. The CDR3 sequence is 19 residues long. The full variable domain, its missing parts supplied by reference TRBV5-5 and TRBJ2-1, is DAGVTQSPTHLIKTRGQQVTLRCSPISGHKSVSWYQQVLGQGPQFIFQYYEKEERGRGNFPDRFSARQFPNYSSELNVNALLLGDSALYLCASSLAGVVGTRIPNEQFFGPGTRLTVL.

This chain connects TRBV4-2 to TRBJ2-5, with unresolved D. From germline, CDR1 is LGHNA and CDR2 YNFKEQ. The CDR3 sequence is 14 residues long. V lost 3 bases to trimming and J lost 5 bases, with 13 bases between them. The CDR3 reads CASSQERTWETQYF. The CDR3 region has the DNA TGTGCCAGCAGCCAGGAAAGGACGTGGGAGACCCAGTACTTC.

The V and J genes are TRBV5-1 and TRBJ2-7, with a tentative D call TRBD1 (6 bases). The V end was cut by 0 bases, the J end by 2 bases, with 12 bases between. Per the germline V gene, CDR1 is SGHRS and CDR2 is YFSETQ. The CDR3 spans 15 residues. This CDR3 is CASSLAGARPYEQYF. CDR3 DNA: TGCGCCAGCAGCTTGGCAGGGGCTCGCCCCTACGAGCAGTACTTC. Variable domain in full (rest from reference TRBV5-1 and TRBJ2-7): KAGVTQTPRYLIKTRGQQVTLSCSPISGHRSVSWYQQTPGQGLQFLFEYFSETQRNKGNFPGRFSGRQFSNSRSEMNVSTLELGDSALYLCASSLAGARPYEQYFGPGTRLTVT.

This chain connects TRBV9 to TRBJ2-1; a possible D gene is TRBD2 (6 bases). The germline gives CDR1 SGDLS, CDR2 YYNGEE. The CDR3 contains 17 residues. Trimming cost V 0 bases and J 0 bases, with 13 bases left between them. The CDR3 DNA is TGTGCCAGCAGCGTAGGGGTGCGGGGAAGCTCCTACAATGAGCAGTTCTTC. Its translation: CASSVGVRGSSYNEQFF. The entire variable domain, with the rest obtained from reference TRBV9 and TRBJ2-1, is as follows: DSGVTQTPKHLITATGQRVTLRCSPRSGDLSVYWYQQSLDQGLQFLIQYYNGEERAKGNILERFSAQQFPDLHSELNLSSLELGDSALYFCASSVGVRGSSYNEQFFGPGTRLTVL.

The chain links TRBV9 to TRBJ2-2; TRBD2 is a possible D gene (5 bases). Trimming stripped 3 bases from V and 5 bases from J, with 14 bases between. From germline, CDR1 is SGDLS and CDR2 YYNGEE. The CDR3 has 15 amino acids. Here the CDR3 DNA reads TGTGCCAGCAGCGCGGGAATGGAGGAAACCGGGGAGCTGTTTTTT. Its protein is CASSAGMEETGELFF.